These 25 T cell receptor beta chains were sequenced from one sample in a study of shared clonotypes between healthy human individuals. The protocol was immunoSEQ multiplex PCR, while the TCRdb copy is restricted to in-frame clones and leaves out a portion. The repertoire holds about 2.3 million clones, with 85% to 95% as singletons. Sequenced sample: naive CD4+ T cells from PBMCs. Specified subset: CD45RA+ positively selected. The receptors here all came from a man aged 18 to 35 in good health. Some clones in this sample may be carry-over from other donors' samples.

The sample holds one count of this clone. The chain recombines TRBV14 with TRBJ1-5; D not resolved. CDR3 size: 17 residues. The germline V and J ends were trimmed by 4 bases and 3 bases, with 19 bases remaining between them. The V gene's germline CDR1 is SGHDN and CDR2 FVKESK. CDR3 loop: CASSLLGFRSPNQPQHF. In nucleotides, the CDR3 is TGTGCCAGCAGCCTTCTCGGATTCCGGAGTCCCAATCAGCCCCAGCATTTT.

Comment on this clone: This CDR3 is also generated by other DNA sequences in the sample. The chain joins TRBV5-1 to TRBJ2-5, with D possibly called TRBD1 or TRBD2 (5 bases each). The CDR3 contains 13 residues. V was shortened by 5 bases and J by 4 bases, with 12 bases between the two germline ends. Germline CDR1 reads SGHRS; CDR2 reads YFSETQ. CDR3: CASSPGGGETQYF. The CDR3 nucleotides read TGCGCCAGCAGTCCAGGTGGGGGAGAGACCCAGTACTTC.

The V gene is TRBV6-5, the J gene TRBJ1-2; D is ambiguous. Trimming left V 3 bases short and J 4 bases short, with 12 bases between. The germline V gene encodes CDR1 MNHEY and CDR2 SVGAGI. The CDR3 has 14 amino acids. CDR3 region: CASSYEKGTYGYTF. In nucleotides, the CDR3 is TGTGCCAGCAGTTATGAAAAGGGAACCTATGGCTACACCTTC.

The CDR3: CASRVRMESPLHF. CDR3 bases: TGCGCCAGCAGGGTTAGGATGGAGTCACCCCTCCACTTT. The chain joins TRBV10-2 to TRBJ1-6; no clear D gene. Germline assignment: CDR1 WSHSY and CDR2 SAAADI. V was shortened by 6 bases and J by 10 bases, with 13 bases between the two germline ends. This CDR3 contains 13 residues.

V is TRBV6-6 and J is TRBJ2-1, with 7 bases lining up with TRBD2. The length of the CDR3 is 15 residues. Trimming removed 5 bases from V and 4 bases from J; junction bases left unmatched: 8. Germline lookup yields CDR1 MNHNY and CDR2 SVGAGI (reference sequence). Here the CDR3 DNA reads TGTGCCAGCAGTCCACCCGGGGGGTTTTACAATGAGCAGTTCTTC. This encodes CASSPPGGFYNEQFF.

A single count supports this clone. This chain uses TRBV4-1 with TRBJ2-5, with D perhaps matching TRBD1 or TRBD2 (5 bases each). With 2 bases removed from V and 4 bases from J, the gap between germline ends came to 17 bases. Germline loops: CDR1 MGHRA, CDR2 YSYEKL. CDR3 length: 16 amino acids. This CDR3 reads CASSQTGPSWGETQYF. The CDR3 region has the DNA TGCGCCAGCAGCCAAACGGGGCCGAGCTGGGGAGAGACCCAGTACTTC.

The rearrangement links TRBV9 to TRBJ1-2; D is uncertain. V was pared by 6 bases and J by 2 bases, with 11 bases between. This CDR3 is 13 amino acids long. The germline CDR1 and CDR2 sequences are SGDLS and YYNGEE. The CDR3 bases are TGTGCCAGCACCCGCGACTCCAACTATGGCTACACCTTC. This translates into CASTRDSNYGYTF. Full variable domain (remainder filled in from reference TRBV9 and TRBJ1-2): DSGVTQTPKHLITATGQRVTLRCSPRSGDLSVYWYQQSLDQGLQFLIQYYNGEERAKGNILERFSAQQFPDLHSELNLSSLELGDSALYFCASTRDSNYGYTFGSGTRLTVV.

Of note for this clone: A read error may produce the germline difference seen at one junction end. The chain carries TRBV7-8 and TRBJ2-1; 7 positions match TRBD2. Germline V lookup: CDR1 SGHVS, CDR2 FQNEAQ. The CDR3 runs 15 residues. The CDR3 DNA is TGTGCCAGCAGCTCGAGACTAGCCTCCCACAATGAGCAGTTCTTC. Protein sequence: CASSSRLASHNEQFF.

The V and J genes are TRBV5-6 and TRBJ2-5; D may be TRBD1 or TRBD2 (6 bases each). In germline, CDR1 is SGHDT, CDR2 YYEEEE. CDR3 length: 16 residues. V lost 1 base and J lost 2, with 15 bases in between. CDR3 coding DNA: TGTGCCAGCAGCTTGAGGGGGGCCCCCACACAAGAGACCCAGTACTTC. Protein: CASSLRGAPTQETQYF.

The rearrangement joins TRBV9 to TRBJ2-2; the D is unclear. The CDR3 length is 12 residues. The V gene lost 4 bases and the J gene lost 8 bases, with 9 bases spanning the gap. Germline V gene sequence: CDR1 SGDLS, CDR2 YYNGEE. CDR3: CASSPIGGELFF. CDR3 coding DNA: TGTGCCAGCAGCCCCATCGGGGGGGAGCTGTTTTTT.

V is TRBV2 and J is TRBJ2-5, with D unclear. This CDR3 comprises 14 residues. Trimming left V 3 bases short and J 2 bases short, with 10 bases between. Germline V lookup: CDR1 SNHLY, CDR2 FYNNEI. Here the CDR3 reads CASSEFTDQETQYF. CDR3 DNA: TGTGCCAGCAGTGAGTTCACAGATCAAGAGACCCAGTACTTC.

This clone was detected only once. Other DNA sequences of this sample code for an identical CDR3. The chain recombines TRBV5-1 with TRBJ2-1; TRBD2 matches at 10 bases. This CDR3 region has 15 residues. Germline CDR1 SGHRS, CDR2 YFSETQ. V shed 4 bases, J shed 4 bases, and the junction held 5 bases outside the gene matches. The DNA for the CDR3 is TGCGCCAGCAGCCTTGTAGCGGGGGGATACAATGAGCAGTTCTTC. This gives the protein CASSLVAGGYNEQFF.

The chain recombines TRBV28 with TRBJ2-7; 9 bases agree with TRBD1. The CDR3 contains 15 residues. Germline V gene lookup returns CDR1 MDHEN and CDR2 SYDVKM. The J segment lost 3 bases and the V segment lost 5 bases, leaving 8 bases of the junction unmatched. The CDR3 nucleotides are TGTGCCAGCAGTACGGGACAGGGAGTTAGCTACGAGCAGTACTTC. Translated: CASSTGQGVSYEQYF.

CDR3 loop: CASSPPRGDNEQFF. As DNA, the CDR3 is TGTGCCAGCAGCCCCCCCCGCGGAGACAATGAGCAGTTCTTC. The chain links TRBV7-9 to TRBJ2-1; D is unresolved. Trimming took 5 bases from V and 5 from J, leaving 13 bases between them. The CDR3 contains 14 residues. Germline V CDR1 and CDR2: SEHNR, FQNEAQ (reference sequence).

This clone appeared a single time. The chain carries TRBV19 and TRBJ2-2; TRBD2 matches at 7 bases. The CDR3 runs 15 residues. J gave up 4 bases and V 6 bases, and 8 bases lay outside the gene matches. Germline V gene sequence: CDR1 LNHDA, CDR2 SQIVND (reference sequence). The CDR3 is CASSPFGRATGELFF. The DNA of the CDR3 is TGTGCCAGTAGCCCTTTTGGGAGGGCCACCGGGGAGCTGTTTTTT.

The chain couples TRBV28 to TRBJ1-1, with no clear D. CDR1 is MDHEN and CDR2 is SYDVKM in the germline V gene. The CDR3 is 12 residues long. Trimming stripped 5 bases from V and 4 bases from J, with 8 bases between. This chain's CDR3 is CASSQSPTEAFF. The CDR3 bases are TGTGCCAGCAGTCAGTCCCCCACTGAAGCTTTCTTT. Looking up the rest from reference TRBV28 and TRBJ1-1 gives the full variable domain: DVKVTQSSRYLVKRTGEKVFLECVQDMDHENMFWYRQDPGLGLRLIYFSYDVKMKEKGDIPEGYSVSREKKERFSLILESASTNQTSMYLCASSQSPTEAFFGQGTRLTVV.

This clone was counted only a few times. The chain has TRBV2 and TRBJ1-5, with D possibly matching TRBD1 (6 bases). Trimming removed 3 bases from V and 2 bases from J, with 8 bases in between. CDR1 and CDR2 (germline): SNHLY, FYNNEI. The CDR3 has 14 residues. The CDR3 DNA is TGTGCCAGCAGTGACAGGGGTCGCAATCAGCCCCAGCATTTT. Its translation: CASSDRGRNQPQHF.

The J gene is TRBJ2-3, the V gene TRBV5-4, with 8 nucleotides matching TRBD2. CDR3 size: 16 residues. Germline lookup yields CDR1 SGHNT and CDR2 YYREEE (reference sequence). V lost 1 base, J lost 3 bases, and 7 bases stayed unmatched. The CDR3 sequence: CASSLNGRAATDTQYF. Here the CDR3 DNA reads TGTGCCAGCAGCTTGAACGGGAGGGCCGCAACAGATACGCAGTATTTT.

A note on this clone: The same CDR3 is also encoded by other DNA sequences in this sample. The gene calls are TRBV5-1 and TRBJ2-5; D uncertain. This CDR3 spans 13 amino acids. V gave up 1 base and J gave up 4 bases, with 8 bases separating them. Germline V gene lookup returns CDR1 SGHRS and CDR2 YFSETQ. The chain's CDR3 is CASSLLVGETQYF. DNA of the CDR3: TGCGCCAGCAGCTTGTTGGTAGGAGAGACCCAGTACTTC.

This chain uses TRBV7-9 with TRBJ2-7; D is possibly TRBD1 (5 bases). The CDR3 length is 14 residues. The germline gives CDR1 SEHNR, CDR2 FQNEAQ (reference sequence). Trimming pared 1 base from V and 7 bases from J, leaving 14 bases between. CDR3 sequence: CASSLGGRVGEQYF. The CDR3 DNA is TGTGCCAGCAGCTTAGGCGGCAGGGTGGGAGAGCAGTACTTC.

This sequence joins TRBV27 and TRBJ2-2; 9 nucleotides agree with TRBD2. The V gene end was trimmed by 4 bases and the J gene end by 4 bases; junction bases not matched to a gene: 13. The CDR3 extends over 18 amino acids. CDR1 MNHEY and CDR2 SMNVEV come from the germline V gene (reference sequence). The CDR3, as DNA: TGTGCCAGCAGTTCGCCGCGACAATTAGCGGGAGTCACCGGGGAGCTGTTTTTT. This translates into CASSSPRQLAGVTGELFF.

The CDR3 spells CASSFLGNTGELFF. The CDR3 DNA reads as TGTGCCAGCAGCTTTCTTGGGAACACCGGGGAGCTGTTTTTT. This rearrangement joins TRBV7-3 to TRBJ2-2; D remains unclear. Germline-derived CDR1 and CDR2 are SGHTA and FQGTGA. V was cut by 3 bases and J by 1 base, with 6 bases left in between. The CDR3 covers 14 residues.

Points on this clone: The same CDR3 is also encoded by other DNA sequences in this sample. V and J are TRBV9 and TRBJ2-1, with 7 bases identical to TRBD2. With V trimmed by 2 bases and J by 3 bases, 5 bases remained unmatched. The V gene's germline CDR1 is SGDLS and CDR2 YYNGEE. The CDR3 is made up of 15 amino acids. The CDR3 bases are TGTGCCAGCAGCGTGGGGGAGGGCCTCTACAATGAGCAGTTCTTC. Encoded protein: CASSVGEGLYNEQFF.

CDR3 sequence: CASSYWSAKGDYGYTF. The CDR3 nucleotides are TGTGCCAGCAGTTACTGGTCAGCGAAAGGGGACTATGGCTACACCTTC. The gene calls are TRBV6-5 and TRBJ1-2; a possible D gene is TRBD1 (5 bases). The CDR3 is 16 residues long. V was shortened by 1 base and J by 3 bases, with 15 bases between the two germline ends. Germline V gene data show CDR1 as MNHEY and CDR2 as SVGAGI.

The chain combines TRBV7-6 with TRBJ1-1, with D perhaps matching TRBD1 (5 bases). This CDR3 region has 14 residues. The germline CDR1 and CDR2 sequences are SGHVS and FNYEAQ. Deletions cut 5 bases from V and 1 base from J, with 11 bases between. CDR3 sequence reads: CASSAQASNTEAFF. CDR3 coding DNA: TGTGCCAGCAGCGCACAGGCCTCGAACACTGAAGCTTTCTTT. The variable domain in full, completed from reference TRBV7-6 and TRBJ1-1, reads GAGVSQSPRYKVTKRGQDVALRCDPISGHVSLYWYRQALGQGPEFLTYFNYEAQQDKSGLPNDRFSAERPEGSISTLTIQRTEQRDSAMYRCASSAQASNTEAFFGQGTRLTVV.